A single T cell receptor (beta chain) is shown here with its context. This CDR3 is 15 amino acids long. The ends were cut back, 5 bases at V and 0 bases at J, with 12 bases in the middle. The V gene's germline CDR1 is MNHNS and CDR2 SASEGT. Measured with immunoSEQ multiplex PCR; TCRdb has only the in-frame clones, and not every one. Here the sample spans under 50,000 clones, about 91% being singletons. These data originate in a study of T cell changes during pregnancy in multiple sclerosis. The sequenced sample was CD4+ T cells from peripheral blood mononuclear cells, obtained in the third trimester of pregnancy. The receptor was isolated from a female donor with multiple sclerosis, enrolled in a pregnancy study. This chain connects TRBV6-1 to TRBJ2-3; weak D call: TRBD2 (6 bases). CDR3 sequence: CASSPIAASTDTQYF. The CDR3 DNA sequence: TGTGCCAGCAGTCCGATAGCGGCTAGCACAGATACGCAGTATTTT.